Detailed here is one TCR beta chain. The antigen is undetermined. Amplified regions were TCR beta CDR3 sequences from RNA transcripts. An initial round of RT-PCR targeting the TCR CDR3 relied on the HTBI primer set. TCRdb ran MiXCR on the multiplex PCR reads and lists one entry per CDR3 protein. This table holds about 770,000 distinct CDR3 sequences, around 20% found once. These data come from a study of T cells in Graves' hyperthyroidism and ophthalmopathy. Exclusion of patients followed from uncontrolled infection, other autoimmune disease, pregnancy or lactation. Findings and caveats of the study: Blood also showed most of the thyroid clonotypes that were expanded above 0.001.

This clonotype was obtained from a woman aged 50 to 65 with Graves' hyperthyroidism that later progressed to Graves' ophthalmopathy. Specimen: blood.

The CDR3 spells CASSSPGQGDEKLFF. CDR3 coding DNA: TGTGCCAGCAGCTCACCGGGACAGGGAGATGAAAAACTGTTTTTT. The chain links TRBV7-9 to TRBJ1-4; TRBD1 aligns across 9 bases. Germline CDR1 and CDR2: SEHNR and FQNEAQ (reference sequence). This CDR3 has 15 amino acids. The junction had 6 bases not matched to a gene; V was cut back by 4 bases and J by 6 bases.